A single sample is the source of the 10 T cell receptor beta chains below, sequenced in a study of blood T cell repertoires in COVID-19 (TCRdb year 2020). Library method: the immunoSEQ multiplex PCR assay. As stored in TCRdb, this immuneACCESS dataset retains in-frame rearrangements with V and J assigned. A fraction of the clones does not appear; measured against another copy, unresolved V genes explain less than half of the discrepancy, and the remainder lacks a known reason. The sample records about 320,000 clones, more than 70% of which are singletons. Of the sample, roughly 6.5% falls within the top ten clones. The sample taken for sequencing was peripheral blood. The receptors derive from a man between 18 and 29 years old who had recovered from COVID-19.

About this clone: A much larger clone lies a single base off, so this may be a read error. This chain links TRBV6-4 with TRBJ2-6; tentatively, D is TRBD1 (6 bases). From germline, CDR1 is MRHNA and CDR2 SNTAGT. The length of the CDR3 is 15 residues. Deletions cut 3 bases from V and 0 bases from J, with 6 bases between. CDR3 nucleotide sequence: TGTGCCAGCAGTGAGGACAGCTCTGGGGCCAACGTCCTGACTTTC. This codes for CASSEDSSGANVLTF.

The chain joins TRBV5-4 to TRBJ2-1; TRBD2 matches at 14 bases. This CDR3 contains 14 residues. The V segment lost 7 bases and the J segment 6 bases; nucleotides outside the gene matches: 3. CDR1 is SGHNT, CDR2 YYREEE, per germline (reference sequence). CDR3 protein: CASRGTSGSNEQFF. CDR3 coding DNA: TGTGCCAGCCGAGGGACTAGCGGGAGCAATGAGCAGTTCTTC.

The genes are TRBV6-1 and TRBJ1-1, with a tentative D call TRBD1 (5 bases). Trimming took 2 bases from V and 13 from J, leaving 14 bases between them. Germline V gives CDR1 MNHNS, CDR2 SASEGT. The CDR3 totals 12 residues. The chain's CDR3 is CASSELGRVGFF. CDR3 sequence (DNA): TGTGCCAGCAGTGAATTGGGCAGGGTTGGTTTCTTT.

The chain joins TRBV29-1 to TRBJ1-2, with D hard to call. V was clipped by 7 bases and J by 7 bases, with 16 bases between them. Germline V gene data show CDR1 as SQVTM and CDR2 as ANQGSEA. The CDR3 totals 12 residues. CDR3 in amino acids: CSARSDGSGYTF. For the CDR3, the DNA is TGCAGCGCCCGCTCAGATGGTTCTGGCTACACCTTC.

This clone was observed a single time. One end of the junction does not line up with germline, which may come from a read error. The V and J genes are TRBV19 and TRBJ1-5; 8 bases are a match to TRBD1. This CDR3 is 12 amino acids long. Germline CDR1 reads LNHDA; CDR2 reads SQIVND (reference sequence). Here the CDR3 DNA reads TGTGCCACACAGGGGGGCAACCAGCCCCAGCATTTT. Translated, it gives CATQGGNQPQHF.

The V call is TRBV6-5, the J call TRBJ1-5; D unclear. In germline, CDR1 is MNHEY, CDR2 SVGAGI. This CDR3 has 15 residues. V lost 0 bases, J lost 4 bases, and 10 bases lay in between. The CDR3, as DNA: TGTGCCAGCAGTTACTCGGCGGTCGGAAATCAGCCCCAGCATTTT. The encoded protein is CASSYSAVGNQPQHF.

The V call is TRBV9, the J call TRBJ1-4; a possible D gene is TRBD1 (6 bases). The CDR3 runs to 16 residues. V was shortened by 4 bases and J by 4 bases, with 17 bases between the two germline ends. Germline assignment: CDR1 SGDLS and CDR2 YYNGEE. This CDR3 is CASSPFDRSYNEKLFF. The CDR3 nucleotides are TGTGCCAGCAGCCCCTTCGACAGGAGTTATAATGAAAAACTGTTTTTT.

The rearrangement joins TRBV19 to TRBJ1-1; perhaps TRBD1 as D (6 bases). Germline V lookup: CDR1 LNHDA, CDR2 SQIVND (reference sequence). The ends were cut back, 7 bases at V and 3 bases at J, with 18 bases in the middle. CDR3 length: 15 residues. DNA for the CDR3: TGTGCCAGTAACGTCGGGACAAAGATCGACACTGAAGCTTTCTTT. Protein: CASNVGTKIDTEAFF.

V and J are TRBV7-2 and TRBJ2-7; TRBD1 matches 9 bases. CDR3 size: 14 residues. The V gene's germline CDR1 is SGHTA and CDR2 FQGNSA. The J segment lost 1 base and the V segment lost 5 bases, leaving 3 bases of the junction unmatched. CDR3 residues: CASSATGGSYEQYF. The CDR3 DNA reads TGTGCCAGCAGCGCGACAGGGGGGTCCTACGAGCAGTACTTC.

This chain connects TRBV28 to TRBJ2-7, with D possibly TRBD1 on 5 matching bases. Trimming shortened V by 4 bases and J by 2 bases, and 18 bases separated the two germline ends. The germline V gene encodes CDR1 MDHEN and CDR2 SYDVKM. This CDR3 has 16 amino acids. Here the CDR3 DNA reads TGTGCCAGCAGTTCTCCCCCTGGGGCCCCGACCTACGAGCAGTACTTC. Its translation: CASSSPPGAPTYEQYF.